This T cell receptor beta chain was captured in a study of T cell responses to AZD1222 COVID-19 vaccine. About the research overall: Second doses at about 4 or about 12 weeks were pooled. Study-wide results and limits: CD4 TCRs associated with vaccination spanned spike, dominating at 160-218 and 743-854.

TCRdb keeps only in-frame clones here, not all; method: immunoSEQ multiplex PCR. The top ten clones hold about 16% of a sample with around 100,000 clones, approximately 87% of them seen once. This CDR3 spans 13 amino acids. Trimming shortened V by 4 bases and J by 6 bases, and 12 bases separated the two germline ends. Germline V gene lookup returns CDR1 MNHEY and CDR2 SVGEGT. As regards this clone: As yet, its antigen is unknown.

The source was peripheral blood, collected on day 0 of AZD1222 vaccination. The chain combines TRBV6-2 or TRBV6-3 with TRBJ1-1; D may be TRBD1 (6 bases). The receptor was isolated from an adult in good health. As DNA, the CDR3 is TGTGCCAGCAGTTTACAGGGCCGGGCTGAAGCTTTCTTT. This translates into CASSLQGRAEAFF.